The 12 T cell receptor beta chains below were found in one sample sequenced in a study of blood T cell repertoires in COVID-19. The repertoire was sequenced with immunoSEQ multiplex PCR; TCRdb's copy has only in-frame clones and lacks some. The sample holds tens of thousands of clones; around 86% are singletons and the top ten take under 30%. The sequencing input was peripheral blood. Receptors were obtained from a woman aged 80 or over with active or convalescent COVID-19.

J is TRBJ2-1 and V is TRBV9; 8 nucleotides agree with TRBD1. The J segment lost 6 bases and the V segment lost 4 bases, leaving 6 bases of the junction unmatched. The germline V gene encodes CDR1 SGDLS and CDR2 YYNGEE. This CDR3 spans 14 amino acids. The CDR3 bases are TGTGCCAGCAGCCCACGGACAGGGAGCAATGAGCAGTTCTTC. This translates into CASSPRTGSNEQFF.

This clone was observed a handful of times. This chain links TRBV3-1 (or the pseudogene TRBV3-2) with TRBJ1-1; a possible D gene is TRBD1 (5 bases). Trimming cost V 1 base and J 10 bases, with 10 bases left between them. The CDR3 extends over 12 amino acids. Per germline, CDR1 LGHDT and CDR2 YNNKEL (reference sequence). The CDR3: CASSQVREGAFF. The CDR3 coding sequence is TGTGCCAGCAGCCAAGTCAGGGAGGGAGCTTTCTTT.

This clone has more than one count but fewer than ten. V is TRBV5-1 and J is TRBJ1-2, with TRBD1 as a possible D gene (6 bases). This CDR3 is 13 amino acids long. V was pared by 4 bases and J by 4 bases, with 11 bases between. Looked up from germline, CDR1 is SGHRS and CDR2 is YFSETQ. In nucleotides, the CDR3 is TGCGCCAGCAGCGGGGACACCCTCTATGGCTACACCTTC. This gives the protein CASSGDTLYGYTF. Full variable domain (outside the CDR3, taken from reference TRBV5-1 and TRBJ1-2): KAGVTQTPRYLIKTRGQQVTLSCSPISGHRSVSWYQQTPGQGLQFLFEYFSETQRNKGNFPGRFSGRQFSNSRSEMNVSTLELGDSALYLCASSGDTLYGYTFGSGTRLTVV.

The chain employs TRBV28 and TRBJ2-7; the D gene is possibly TRBD2 (6 bases). The germline V and J ends were trimmed by 3 bases and 7 bases, with 16 bases remaining between them. The CDR3 length is 14 residues. Germline CDR1 is MDHEN and CDR2 is SYDVKM. As DNA, the CDR3 is TGTGCCAGCAGTTTTGGGCGGGGAACACAAGAGCAGTACTTC. It is translated as CASSFGRGTQEQYF. The full variable domain, with the rest looked up from reference TRBV28 and TRBJ2-7, is DVKVTQSSRYLVKRTGEKVFLECVQDMDHENMFWYRQDPGLGLRLIYFSYDVKMKEKGDIPEGYSVSREKKERFSLILESASTNQTSMYLCASSFGRGTQEQYFGPGTRLTVT.

The chain employs TRBV7-9 and TRBJ1-1; 8 nucleotides agree with TRBD1. The germline CDR1 and CDR2 sequences are SEHNR and FQNEAQ (reference sequence). Trimming took 3 bases from V and 6 from J; bases not matched to a gene: 9. The CDR3 spans 15 residues. CDR3: CASSFFLDREPEAFF. The CDR3 DNA is TGTGCCAGCAGCTTTTTTTTGGACAGGGAGCCTGAAGCTTTCTTT.

The chain joins TRBV4-2 to TRBJ2-3, with D possibly TRBD2 on 5 matching bases. The V end was cut by 0 bases, the J end by 0 bases, with 10 bases between. CDR1 LGHNA and CDR2 YNFKEQ come from the germline V gene. The CDR3 has 16 amino acids. CDR3 nucleotides: TGTGCCAGCAGCCAAGAACTGACGGGGAGCACAGATACGCAGTATTTT. Amino acid sequence: CASSQELTGSTDTQYF.

V and J are TRBV28 and TRBJ1-2; the D is unclear. This CDR3 region has 15 residues. V was shortened by 5 bases and J by 0 bases, with 13 bases between the two germline ends. Germline-derived CDR1 and CDR2 are MDHEN and SYDVKM. CDR3 protein: CASSRRGGTNYGYTF. The DNA for the CDR3 is TGTGCCAGCAGTCGCCGGGGAGGGACTAACTATGGCTACACCTTC.

The chain employs TRBV24-1 and TRBJ1-5; unclear D gene. From germline, CDR1 is KGHDR and CDR2 SFDVKD. Trimming shortened V by 6 bases and J by 8 bases, and 13 bases separated the two germline ends. This CDR3 is 13 amino acids long. The CDR3 spells CATSKRAAEPQHF. The CDR3 nucleotides are TGTGCCACCAGTAAGAGGGCGGCGGAGCCCCAGCATTTT.

The rearrangement uses TRBV6-2 or TRBV6-3 and TRBJ1-5; the D gene is possibly TRBD1 (5 bases). Germline V gene data show CDR1 as MNHEY and CDR2 as SVGEGT. The V end lost 6 bases, the J end lost 2 bases, and 14 bases lay between the germline ends. The CDR3 is made up of 15 amino acids. CDR3 amino acids: CASSPGDWGNQPQHF. As DNA, the CDR3 is TGTGCCAGCAGCCCCGGGGACTGGGGCAATCAGCCCCAGCATTTT.

The gene calls are TRBV6-2 or TRBV6-3 and TRBJ1-5; TRBD1 aligns across 8 bases. This CDR3 region has 15 residues. V gave up 6 bases and J gave up 11 bases; unmatched junction bases: 15. Germline V gene lookup returns CDR1 MNHEY and CDR2 SVGEGT. CDR3 sequence reads: CASSRITGQGSSQHF. DNA of the CDR3: TGTGCCAGCAGCCGAATTACTGGACAGGGCAGCTCCCAGCATTTT.

The V and J genes are TRBV3-1 (or the pseudogene TRBV3-2) and TRBJ2-5; 11 nucleotides line up with TRBD2. The V gene's germline CDR1 is LGHDT and CDR2 YNNKEL (reference sequence). With 0 bases clipped from V and 2 bases from J, the junction kept 8 bases outside the gene matches. CDR3 length equals 18 residues. The CDR3 here is CASSQEGASGGPQETQYF. CDR3 nucleotides: TGTGCCAGCAGCCAAGAAGGAGCTAGCGGGGGGCCTCAAGAGACCCAGTACTTC.

The CDR3 reads CASSTGNYGYTF. The CDR3 DNA sequence: TGTGCCAGCAGTACGGGTAACTATGGCTACACCTTC. This chain uses TRBV27 with TRBJ1-2; D gene ambiguous. The CDR3 loop spans 12 amino acids. V lost 5 bases and J 1 base, leaving 5 bases between the germline ends. Germline values: CDR1 MNHEY, CDR2 SMNVEV (reference sequence).